A selection of T cell receptor beta chains follows, all from one sample in a study of graft-versus-host responses after intestinal transplantation. Sequencing used immunoSEQ multiplex PCR; TCRdb keeps in-frame clones, though not all of them. The data show about 73,000 clones, around 89% seen once. The antigens these receptors bind are not known. The sample in question was unstimulated CD8+ T cells sorted from spleen or lymph node cells, obtained before transplant. The receptors originated from a human donor who was the organ donor for an intestinal transplant. CDR3s include the opening cysteine and the closing phenylalanine or tryptophan. D genes are given only for firm matches. Clone size is given for some rows only: seen once, a few or many times, or a class if the clone is expanded.

clone size	D gene	V gene	J gene	CDR3 DNA	CDR3 protein
NA	NA	TRBV9	TRBJ2-2	TGTGCCAGCAGCGAATGGGGGGGCGACACCGGGGAGCTGTTTTTT	CASSEWGGDTGELFF
NA	NA	TRBV27	TRBJ1-2	TGTGCCAGCAGTTCGTACAGAGATGGCTACACCTTC	CASSSYRDGYTF
NA	TRBD1	TRBV7-9	TRBJ1-3	TGTGCCAGCAGCTCCTGGCGTCGGGGACAGACGAGCTCTGGAAACACCATATATTTT	CASSSWRRGQTSSGNTIYF
NA	NA	TRBV7-9	TRBJ1-4	TGTGCCAGCAGCTTAGGACAGTTAGATGAAAAACTGTTTTTT	CASSLGQLDEKLFF
NA	NA	TRBV6-5	TRBJ1-1	TGTGCCAGCAGTTACTCGAGGTCCCTGAACACTGAAGCTTTCTTT	CASSYSRSLNTEAFF
once	NA	TRBV5-1	TRBJ2-3	TGCGCCAGCAGCCAGACAGGCACAGATACACAGTATTTT	CASSQTGTDTQYF
NA	NA	TRBV19	TRBJ1-1	TGTGCCAGTAGTTTAGGCGCGAACACTGAAGCTTTCTTT	CASSLGANTEAFF
few	NA	TRBV7-9	TRBJ2-1	TGTGCCAGCAGCCCCTTCTCTAACTCCTACAATGAGCAGTTCTTC	CASSPFSNSYNEQFF
NA	TRBD1	TRBV4-2	TRBJ1-1	TGTGCCAGCAGCCAAGAATTAGACTTAGGACAGGGCACTGAAGCTTTCTTT	CASSQELDLGQGTEAFF
NA	TRBD1	TRBV4-2	TRBJ1-1	TGTGCCAGCAGCCAGACACAGGGGGCGGTCACTGAAGCTTTCTTT	CASSQTQGAVTEAFF
NA	NA	TRBV27	TRBJ1-6	TGTGCCAGCAGTTTTCGGGGGTATTCACCCCTCCACTTT	CASSFRGYSPLHF
NA	NA	TRBV27	TRBJ1-1	TGTGCCAGCAGTTTAACGTTCAGCACTGAAGCTTTCTTT	CASSLTFSTEAFF
NA	NA	TRBV19	TRBJ1-5	TGTGCCAGTACCCCAGGCCCAGGTCAGCCCCAGCATTTT	CASTPGPGQPQHF
NA	TRBD1	TRBV5-1	TRBJ1-2	TGCGCCAGCAGCTTCCCTCGACAGGGGGCGGCTGGCTACACCTTC	CASSFPRQGAAGYTF
NA	TRBD1	TRBV13	TRBJ2-5	TGTGCCAGCAGCTCCGAGGGACAGGGAAAGCAAGAGACCCAGTACTTC	CASSSEGQGKQETQYF
NA	NA	TRBV9	TRBJ1-1	TGTGCCAGCAGCGTGGGCTCTATGAACACTGAAGCTTTCTTT	CASSVGSMNTEAFF
NA	TRBD1	TRBV7-8	TRBJ2-1	TGTGCCAGCAGCTCACCGGGACAGGGGAATTACAATGAGCAGTTCTTC	CASSSPGQGNYNEQFF
NA	TRBD1	TRBV6-5	TRBJ1-4	TGTGCCAGCAGGTCGGGGGACAGGGGTTATGAAAAACTGTTTTTT	CASRSGDRGYEKLFF
NA	TRBD2	TRBV6-6	TRBJ2-1	TGTGCCAGCAGTTACCAGGCGGGGGGCTCCTACAATGAGCAGTTCTTC	CASSYQAGGSYNEQFF
NA	TRBD1	TRBV5-6	TRBJ1-4	TGTGCCAGCAGCTTGGCGGACAGGGGCTTTTCGGCTAATGAAAAACTGTTTTTT	CASSLADRGFSANEKLFF
NA	TRBD2	TRBV15	TRBJ2-2	TGTGCCACCAGCAGAGGTAGCGGGGGGTCCGGGGAGCTGTTTTTT	CATSRGSGGSGELFF
NA	NA	TRBV6-5	TRBJ2-1	TGTGCCAGCAGTCTCGGCAATGAGCAGTTCTTC	CASSLGNEQFF
once	NA	TRBV5-1	TRBJ2-6	TGCGCCAGCAGCTTGTCCCAGGGCCCTACTGGGGCCAACGTCCTGACTTTC	CASSLSQGPTGANVLTF
NA	NA	TRBV20-1	TRBJ1-2	TGCAGTGCTCTTCCGGATGGCTACACCTTC	CSALPDGYTF
NA	NA	TRBV19	TRBJ1-5	TGTGCCAGTAGTATAGATCCGTGGGACACCCCAAGCAATCAGCCCCAGCATTTT	CASSIDPWDTPSNQPQHF
NA	NA	TRBV19	TRBJ2-1	TGTGCCAGTACCCAAGGGGGGGGTGGATGGGATGAGCAGTTCTTC	CASTQGGGGWDEQFF
NA	NA	TRBV28	TRBJ1-5	TGTGCCAGCAGTTTACAGGGGATTTCGAGTCAGCCCCAGCATTTT	CASSLQGISSQPQHF
NA	TRBD1	TRBV13	TRBJ1-5	TGTGCCAGCAGCTTAGGGAACAGGGGGAATAGCAATCAGCCCCAGCATTTT	CASSLGNRGNSNQPQHF
NA	TRBD1	TRBV19	TRBJ1-1	TGTGCCAGTAGTGAGGGCAGGGACAGGGTCGGACTTGTGAACACTGAAGCTTTCTTT	CASSEGRDRVGLVNTEAFF
NA	TRBD2	TRBV7-6	TRBJ2-3	TGTGCCAGCAGCCATCTAGCGGGGGCCCCAGATACGCAGTATTTT	CASSHLAGAPDTQYF
NA	NA	TRBV18	TRBJ2-6	TGTGCCAGCTCCCCAGGGGGGTCTGGGGCCAACGTCCTGACTTTC	CASSPGGSGANVLTF
NA	NA	TRBV7-2	TRBJ2-1	TGTGCCAGCAGCTTAGGGCTAGCGAGTAATGAGCAGTTCTTC	CASSLGLASNEQFF
NA	TRBD1	TRBV4-2	TRBJ1-2	TGTGCCAGCAGCCAAGGGAGACAGGGCTATGGCTACACCTTC	CASSQGRQGYGYTF
NA	NA	TRBV5-6	TRBJ1-1	TGTGCCAGCAGCTTGGGAGCGGGGACTGAAGCTTTCTTT	CASSLGAGTEAFF
NA	NA	TRBV6-5	TRBJ2-5	TGTGCCAGCACCCCCACCCCAGGGGACCAAGAGACCCAGTACTTC	CASTPTPGDQETQYF
NA	NA	TRBV19	TRBJ2-5	TGTGCCAGTAGTAGGCAGGGAATATCTATGGAGACCCAGTACTTC	CASSRQGISMETQYF
NA	TRBD1	TRBV4-1	TRBJ2-1	TGCGCCAGCAGCCGAAGGCCCGGGGACAGTTATTTGGGTGAGCAGTTCTTC	CASSRRPGDSYLGEQFF
NA	NA	TRBV7-2	TRBJ1-2	TGTGCCAGCAGCCGCCGCGCTTCCAATACTAACTATGGCTACACCTTC	CASSRRASNTNYGYTF
NA	NA	TRBV7-9	TRBJ2-3	TGTGCCAGCAGCCTCCGCACAGATACGCAGTATTTT	CASSLRTDTQYF
NA	TRBD2	TRBV19	TRBJ2-5	TGTGCCAGTAGCCCGATAGCGGGGTGGGAGACCCAGTACTTC	CASSPIAGWETQYF